The 8 T cell receptor beta chains listed next were all sequenced from one sample in a study of T cells in localized non-small cell lung cancer. TCRdb's table, derived via immunoSEQ multiplex PCR, lists solely in-frame clones and lacks some. The sample holds tens of thousands of clones, 65% to 90% seen once. This sample comprised PBMCs, obtained before any cancer treatment. The receptors stem from a man aged 40-75 years with stage II lung adenocarcinoma.

This chain joins TRBV28 and TRBJ2-5; D may correspond to TRBD1 or TRBD2 (5 bases each). The end of the DNA is better explained by TRBJ2-7, so the J call may be wrong. The germline V gene encodes CDR1 MDHEN and CDR2 SYDVKM. The CDR3 length is 13 residues. Here the CDR3 DNA reads TGTGCCAGCAACGCAGGGTCGGGGTACGAGCAGTACTTC. This translates into CASNAGSGYEQYF.

The chain combines TRBV2 with TRBJ1-4; possibly TRBD1 for D (5 bases). The CDR3 is 14 amino acids. Looked up from germline, CDR1 is SNHLY and CDR2 is FYNNEI. With 4 bases removed from V and 7 bases from J, the gap between germline ends came to 13 bases. CDR3 sequence: CASSVTGGPEKLFF. The CDR3 DNA reads TGTGCCAGCAGTGTAACTGGGGGTCCTGAAAAACTGTTTTTT.

In its sample, this clone was seen a few times. The DNA of the CDR3 is TGTGCCAGCAGATACTCGGGGACAGTCACCGGGGAGCTGTTTTTT. Encoded protein: CASRYSGTVTGELFF. The rearrangement joins TRBV11-1 to TRBJ2-2; 7 bases match TRBD1. The CDR3 is 15 residues long. The V gene's germline CDR1 is SGHAT and CDR2 FQDESV (reference sequence). The J segment lost 4 bases and the V segment lost 6 bases, leaving 8 bases of the junction unmatched.

This clone appeared a few times. V and J are TRBV18 and TRBJ1-1, with 7 bases that match TRBD1. The trim removed 1 base at V and 1 base at J, leaving 6 bases unmatched. The CDR3 totals 16 residues. Per germline, CDR1 KGHSH and CDR2 LQKENI. This CDR3 reads CASSPRDRAGNTEAFF. The DNA of the CDR3 is TGTGCCAGCTCACCACGAGACAGGGCCGGGAACACTGAAGCTTTCTTT.

The V gene is TRBV15, the J gene TRBJ1-1; 11 bases fit TRBD1. The CDR3 runs to 15 residues. Per germline, CDR1 LNHNV and CDR2 YYDKDF (reference sequence). Trimming at V came to 4 bases and at J to 5 bases, leaving 6 bases not matched to a gene. The CDR3 protein is CATSTGTGGRTEAFF. CDR3 DNA: TGTGCCACCAGCACAGGGACAGGGGGTCGAACTGAAGCTTTCTTT.

This rearrangement joins TRBV19 to TRBJ2-7, with D hard to call. Trimming took 5 bases from V and 1 from J, leaving 15 bases between them. Germline V gives CDR1 LNHDA, CDR2 SQIVND (reference sequence). This CDR3 has 15 residues. The CDR3 sequence: CASSHKGSESYEQYF. CDR3 nucleotides: TGTGCCAGTAGTCACAAGGGCTCGGAGTCCTACGAGCAGTACTTC.

This chain connects TRBV5-1 to TRBJ2-1; D unresolved. This CDR3 spans 13 amino acids. V was pared by 3 bases and J by 5 bases, with 9 bases between. Per germline, CDR1 SGHRS and CDR2 YFSETQ. In DNA form, the CDR3 reads TGCGCCAGCAGCTCCAACGGAGACAATGAGCAGTTCTTC. Its translation is CASSSNGDNEQFF. Full variable domain (missing parts from reference TRBV5-1 and TRBJ2-1): KAGVTQTPRYLIKTRGQQVTLSCSPISGHRSVSWYQQTPGQGLQFLFEYFSETQRNKGNFPGRFSGRQFSNSRSEMNVSTLELGDSALYLCASSSNGDNEQFFGPGTRLTVL.

V and J are TRBV10-2 and TRBJ2-7, with 13 bases aligning to TRBD2. Germline V gene sequence: CDR1 WSHSY, CDR2 SAAADI. CDR3 length: 18 residues. Trimming took 0 bases from V and 0 from J; bases not matched to a gene: 5. The CDR3 spells CASSESGLAGPRSYEQYF. CDR3 DNA: TGCGCCAGCAGTGAGTCGGGACTAGCGGGACCCCGCTCCTACGAGCAGTACTTC.